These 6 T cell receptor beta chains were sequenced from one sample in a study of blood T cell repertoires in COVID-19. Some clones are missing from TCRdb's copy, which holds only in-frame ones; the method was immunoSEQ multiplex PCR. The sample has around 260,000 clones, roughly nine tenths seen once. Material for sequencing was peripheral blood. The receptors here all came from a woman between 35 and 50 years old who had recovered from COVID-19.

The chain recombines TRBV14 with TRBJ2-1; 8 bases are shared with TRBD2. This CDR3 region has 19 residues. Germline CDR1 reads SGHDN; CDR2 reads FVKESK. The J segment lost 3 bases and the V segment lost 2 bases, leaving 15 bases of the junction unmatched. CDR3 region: CASSQRDSGTHLGYNEQFF. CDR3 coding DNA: TGTGCCAGCAGCCAAAGAGATAGCGGGACCCATTTGGGCTACAATGAGCAGTTCTTC.

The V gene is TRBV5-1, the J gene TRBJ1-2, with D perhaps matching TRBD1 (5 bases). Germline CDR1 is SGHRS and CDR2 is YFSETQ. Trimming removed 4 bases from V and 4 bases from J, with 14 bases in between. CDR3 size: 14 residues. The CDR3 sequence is CASSPQGVGYGYTF. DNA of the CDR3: TGCGCCAGCAGCCCCCAGGGTGTGGGCTATGGCTACACCTTC.

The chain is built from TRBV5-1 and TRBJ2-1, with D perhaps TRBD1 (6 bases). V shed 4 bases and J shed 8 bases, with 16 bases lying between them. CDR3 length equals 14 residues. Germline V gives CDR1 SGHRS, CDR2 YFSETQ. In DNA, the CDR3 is TGCGCCAGCAGCCCGGGACAAGGGGAGTATGAGCAGTTCTTC. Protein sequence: CASSPGQGEYEQFF.

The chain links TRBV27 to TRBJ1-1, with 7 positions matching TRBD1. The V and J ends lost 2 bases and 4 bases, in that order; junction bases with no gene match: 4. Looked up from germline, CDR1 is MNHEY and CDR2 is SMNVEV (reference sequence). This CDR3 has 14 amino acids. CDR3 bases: TGTGCCAGCAGTTTAGGCCAGGGGGGCACTGAAGCTTTCTTT. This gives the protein CASSLGQGGTEAFF.

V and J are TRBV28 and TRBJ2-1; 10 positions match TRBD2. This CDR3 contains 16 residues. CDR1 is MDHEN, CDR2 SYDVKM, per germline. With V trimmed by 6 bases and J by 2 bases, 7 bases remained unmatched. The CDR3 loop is CASRYSSGSTYNEQFF. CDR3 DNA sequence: TGTGCCAGCAGATACTCTAGCGGGAGTACCTACAATGAGCAGTTCTTC.

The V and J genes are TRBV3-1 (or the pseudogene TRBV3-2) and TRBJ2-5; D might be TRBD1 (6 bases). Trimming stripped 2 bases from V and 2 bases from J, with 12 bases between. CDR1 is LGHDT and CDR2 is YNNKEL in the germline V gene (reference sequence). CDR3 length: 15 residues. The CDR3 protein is CASSQPQGRQETQYF. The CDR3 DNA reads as TGTGCCAGCAGCCAACCACAGGGTAGACAAGAGACCCAGTACTTC.